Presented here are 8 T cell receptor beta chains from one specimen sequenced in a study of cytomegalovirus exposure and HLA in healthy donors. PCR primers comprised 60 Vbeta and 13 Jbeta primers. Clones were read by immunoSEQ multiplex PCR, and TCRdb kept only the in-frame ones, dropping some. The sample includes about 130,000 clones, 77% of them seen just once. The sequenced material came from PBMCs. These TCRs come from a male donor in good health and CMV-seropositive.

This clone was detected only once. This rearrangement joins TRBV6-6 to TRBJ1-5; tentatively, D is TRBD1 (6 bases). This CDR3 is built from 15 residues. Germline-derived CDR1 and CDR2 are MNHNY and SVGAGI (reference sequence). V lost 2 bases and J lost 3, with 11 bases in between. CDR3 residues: CASSYPQGLNQPQHF. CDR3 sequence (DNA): TGTGCCAGCAGTTACCCACAGGGCCTCAATCAGCCCCAGCATTTT.

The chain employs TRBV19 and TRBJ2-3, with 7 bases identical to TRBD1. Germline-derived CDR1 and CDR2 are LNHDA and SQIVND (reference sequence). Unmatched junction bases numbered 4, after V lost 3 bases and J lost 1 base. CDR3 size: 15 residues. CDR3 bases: TGTGCCAGTAGTATCGAAGGGGGCGGCACAGATACGCAGTATTTT. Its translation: CASSIEGGGTDTQYF.

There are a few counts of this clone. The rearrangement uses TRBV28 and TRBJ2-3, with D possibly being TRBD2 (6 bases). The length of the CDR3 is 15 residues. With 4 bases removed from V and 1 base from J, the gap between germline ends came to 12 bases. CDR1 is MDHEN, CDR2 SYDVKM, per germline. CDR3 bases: TGTGCCAGCAGTTATTTTCAGCGGGGCACAGATACGCAGTATTTT. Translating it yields CASSYFQRGTDTQYF. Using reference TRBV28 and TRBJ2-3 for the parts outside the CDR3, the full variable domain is DVKVTQSSRYLVKRTGEKVFLECVQDMDHENMFWYRQDPGLGLRLIYFSYDVKMKEKGDIPEGYSVSREKKERFSLILESASTNQTSMYLCASSYFQRGTDTQYFGPGTRLTVL.

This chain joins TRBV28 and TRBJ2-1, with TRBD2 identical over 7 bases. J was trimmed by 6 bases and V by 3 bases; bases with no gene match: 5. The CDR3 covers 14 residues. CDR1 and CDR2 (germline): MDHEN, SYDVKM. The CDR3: CASSFPLAVNEQFF. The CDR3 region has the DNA TGTGCCAGCAGTTTCCCCCTAGCGGTCAATGAGCAGTTCTTC.

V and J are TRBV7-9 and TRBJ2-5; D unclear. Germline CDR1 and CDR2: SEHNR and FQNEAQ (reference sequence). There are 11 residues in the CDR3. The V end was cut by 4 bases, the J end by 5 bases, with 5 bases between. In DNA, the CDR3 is TGTGCCAGCAGCTCCTCGGAGACCCAGTACTTC. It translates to CASSSSETQYF.

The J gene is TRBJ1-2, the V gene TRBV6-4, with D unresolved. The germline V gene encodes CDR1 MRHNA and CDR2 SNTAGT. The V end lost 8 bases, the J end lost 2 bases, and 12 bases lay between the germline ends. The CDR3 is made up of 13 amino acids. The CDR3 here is CASRGGWNYGYTF. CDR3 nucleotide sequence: TGTGCCAGCCGAGGTGGCTGGAACTATGGCTACACCTTC.

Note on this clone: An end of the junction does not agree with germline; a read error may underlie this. CDR3 coding DNA: TGCGCCAGCAGTATCCGCTCTGGGGCCAACGGCCTGACTTTC. Its protein is CASSIRSGANGLTF. The gene calls are TRBV5-1 and TRBJ2-6; tentative D call: TRBD1 (5 bases). Germline-derived CDR1 and CDR2 are SGHRS and YFSETQ. CDR3 length: 14 amino acids.

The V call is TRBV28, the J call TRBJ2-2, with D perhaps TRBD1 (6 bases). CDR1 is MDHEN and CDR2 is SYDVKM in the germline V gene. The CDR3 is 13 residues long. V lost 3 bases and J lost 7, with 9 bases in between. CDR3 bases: TGTGCCAGCAGTTTTAACAGGGTCGGGGAGCTGTTTTTT. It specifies CASSFNRVGELFF.